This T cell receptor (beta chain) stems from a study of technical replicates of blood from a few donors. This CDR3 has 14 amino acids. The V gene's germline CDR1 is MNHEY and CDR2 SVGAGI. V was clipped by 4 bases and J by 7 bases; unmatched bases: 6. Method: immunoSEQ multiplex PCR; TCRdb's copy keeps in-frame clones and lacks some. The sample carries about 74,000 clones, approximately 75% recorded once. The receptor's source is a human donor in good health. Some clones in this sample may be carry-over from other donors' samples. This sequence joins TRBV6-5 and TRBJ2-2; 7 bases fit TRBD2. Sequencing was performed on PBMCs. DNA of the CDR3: TGTGCCAGCAGTTTGCGGGAGCGTATCGGGGAGCTGTTTTTT. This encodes CASSLRERIGELFF.